This TCR beta chain was identified in a study of CD8 T cells in ankylosing spondylitis. Researchers built TCR beta libraries using quantitative 5'-RACE with molecular barcodes. A single record per CDR3 protein comes from TCRdb applying MiXCR to the 5' RACE reads. The sample lists fewer than 650,000 distinct CDR3 sequences; roughly an eighth were seen once. Study conclusions and caveats: Characteristic, it appeared, of ankylosing spondylitis blood was a TCR beta motif of fewer than 10 highly homologous variants. In peripheral blood, disease-linked CD8+ clones occurred at relatively low frequencies. Matched ankylosing spondylitis synovial fluid reportedly contained a significantly enriched population of disease-linked clones.

Trimming took 4 bases from V and 6 from J, leaving 15 bases between them. The CDR3 consists of 14 residues. Worth noting for this clonotype: Its antigen is not identified.

The chain employs TRBV12-3 or TRBV12-4 and TRBJ1-1; D might be TRBD1 (6 bases). The clonotype was recovered from a male donor with ankylosing spondylitis. The sequencing input was blood, either unsorted or a sorted T cell fraction (not recorded which). The CDR3 loop reads CASSSLGRTAEAFF. CDR3 DNA sequence: TGTGCCAGCAGTTCTTTGGGTCGGACAGCTGAAGCTTTCTTT.